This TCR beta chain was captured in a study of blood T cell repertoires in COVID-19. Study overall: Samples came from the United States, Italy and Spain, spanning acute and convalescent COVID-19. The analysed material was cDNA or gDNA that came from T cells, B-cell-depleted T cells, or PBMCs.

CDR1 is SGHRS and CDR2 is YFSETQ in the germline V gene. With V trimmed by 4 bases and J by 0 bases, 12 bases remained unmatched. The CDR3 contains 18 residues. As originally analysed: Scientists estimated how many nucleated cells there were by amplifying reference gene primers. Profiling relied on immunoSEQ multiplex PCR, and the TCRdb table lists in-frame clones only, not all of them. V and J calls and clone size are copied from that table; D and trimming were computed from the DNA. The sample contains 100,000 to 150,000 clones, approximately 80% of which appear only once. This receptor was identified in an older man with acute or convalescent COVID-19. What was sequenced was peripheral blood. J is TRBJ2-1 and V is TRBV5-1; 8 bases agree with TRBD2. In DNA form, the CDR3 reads TGCGCCAGCAGCCCCGGGACTAGTGTGAGGGGCTCCTACAATGAGCAGTTCTTC. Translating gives CASSPGTSVRGSYNEQFF.